The 7 T cell receptor beta chains given below trace back to one sample, sequenced in a study of Graves' ophthalmopathy and Graves' hyperthyroidism. From RNA, the CDR3 regions of TCR beta chains were amplified and sequenced. First-round RT-PCR employed HTBI primers, with a second-round multiplex PCR after it. TCRdb re-analysed the multiplex PCR reads in MiXCR, keeping a single row per CDR3 protein. The profile covers roughly 170,000 distinct CDR3 sequences, with 35% to 45% appearing a single time and less than 9.5% taken by the ten largest. The sample consisted of peripheral blood. These receptors were obtained from a man aged 25-45 years with Graves' ophthalmopathy.

This clonotype was recorded at least ten times. The genes are TRBV7-3 and TRBJ2-2; maybe TRBD2 (6 bases). Per the germline V gene, CDR1 is SGHTA and CDR2 is FQGTGA. The CDR3 contains 14 residues. V dropped 5 bases and J dropped 5 bases, with 12 bases sitting between them. This chain's CDR3 is CASSATGGTGELFF. CDR3 nucleotides: TGTGCCAGCAGCGCCACCGGAGGGACCGGGGAGCTGTTTTTT.

V gene TRBV18 combines with J gene TRBJ2-5; D gene unclear. Germline CDR1 is KGHSH and CDR2 is LQKENI. With 3 bases removed from V and 4 bases from J, the gap between germline ends came to 12 bases. The length of the CDR3 is 14 residues. The CDR3: CASSPAKNSETQYF. Here the CDR3 DNA reads TGTGCCAGCTCACCGGCCAAGAATTCAGAGACCCAGTACTTC.

The CDR3 protein is CASIGSGRTYEQYF. The CDR3 DNA reads as TGTGCCAGCATTGGAAGCGGTAGGACCTACGAGCAGTACTTC. The chain is built from TRBV28 and TRBJ2-7; possibly TRBD2 for D (5 bases). The germline gives CDR1 MDHEN, CDR2 SYDVKM. Trimming removed 7 bases at V and 2 bases at J, with 15 bases between. This CDR3 comprises 14 residues. The full variable domain, its missing parts supplied by reference TRBV28 and TRBJ2-7, is DVKVTQSSRYLVKRTGEKVFLECVQDMDHENMFWYRQDPGLGLRLIYFSYDVKMKEKGDIPEGYSVSREKKERFSLILESASTNQTSMYLCASIGSGRTYEQYFGPGTRLTVT.

In this sample, this clonotype turned up many times. The V call is TRBV28, the J call TRBJ2-7; possible D gene TRBD1, 6 bases. From germline, CDR1 is MDHEN and CDR2 SYDVKM. The ends were cut back, 5 bases at V and 4 bases at J, with 15 bases in the middle. CDR3 length: 14 residues. The DNA of the CDR3 is TGTGCCAGCAGTCCACCGCAGGGGCGGTACGAGCAGTACTTC. Translated, it gives CASSPPQGRYEQYF.

As concerns this clonotype: The junction does not match germline at one end; this may be a read error. The chain couples TRBV7-7 to TRBJ2-5; unclear D gene. This CDR3 region has 14 residues. From germline, CDR1 is SSHAT and CDR2 FNYEAQ (reference sequence). The CDR3: CASSLAGIKETQYF. DNA of the CDR3: TGTGCTAGCAGCTTAGCTGGGATCAAAGAGACCCAGTACTTC.

This clonotype was counted many times. The CDR3 loop reads CATQRGSPTDTQYF. The CDR3 region has the DNA TGTGCCACACAGCGAGGGAGTCCGACAGATACGCAGTATTTT. This chain links TRBV6-1 with TRBJ2-3, with D maybe TRBD2 (5 bases). This CDR3 spans 14 amino acids. CDR1 is MNHNS and CDR2 is SASEGT in the germline V gene. The V and J ends lost 10 bases and 3 bases respectively, with 17 bases between them.

V is TRBV7-2 and J is TRBJ2-7; the match to TRBD1 covers 11 bases. Per the germline V gene, CDR1 is SGHTA and CDR2 is FQGNSA. The CDR3 loop spans 15 amino acids. The trim removed 5 bases at V and 6 bases at J, leaving 9 bases unmatched. The CDR3 loop reads CASSPRDRGFREQYF. The CDR3 DNA sequence: TGTGCCAGCAGCCCCCGGGACAGGGGGTTCCGCGAGCAGTACTTC.